Listed below are T cell receptor beta chains from one sample, sequenced in a study of CD8 T cells in ankylosing spondylitis. TCRdb redid the calling of the 5' RACE reads with MiXCR, one entry per CDR3 protein. The sample includes some 200,000 distinct CDR3 sequences, roughly 26% of them seen just once. The source material was blood, either unsorted or a sorted T cell fraction (not recorded which). The receptors were sampled from a male donor with ankylosing spondylitis or in good health (not recorded which). The CDR3 runs from the conserved cysteine through the conserved F or W. Fields, in order: clone size, D gene, J gene, V gene, CDR3 DNA, CDR3 protein. The D gene is left open where the match is weak. Clone size appears in some rows only: once, few, many, or a class for an expanded clone.

clone_size: many; d_call: TRBD2; j_call: TRBJ2-1; v_call: TRBV2; cdr3_nt: TGTGCCGGGGGACTAGCCGGGGACAATGAGCAGTTCTTC; cdr3_aa: CAGGLAGDNEQFF
clone_size: many; d_call: TRBD2; j_call: TRBJ2-1; v_call: TRBV12-3/TRBV12-4; cdr3_nt: TGTGCCAGCAGCCGCACTCCGGGACTAGCGGGAGGCTCCTACAATGAGCAGTTCTTC; cdr3_aa: CASSRTPGLAGGSYNEQFF
clone_size: -; d_call: -; j_call: TRBJ2-1; v_call: TRBV20-1; cdr3_nt: TGCAGTGCCCCGGGCCCCCTCGTTAGGGTTGAGCAGTTCTTC; cdr3_aa: CSAPGPLVRVEQFF
clone_size: -; d_call: -; j_call: TRBJ1-2; v_call: TRBV19; cdr3_nt: TGTGCCAGTAGTATAGTAGGATCGCGCTATGGCTACACCTTC; cdr3_aa: CASSIVGSRYGYTF
clone_size: many; d_call: TRBD2; j_call: TRBJ2-5; v_call: TRBV18; cdr3_nt: TGTGCCAGCTCACCACCTCGCTCGGGACTAGCGGGAGTAGAGACCCAGTACTTC; cdr3_aa: CASSPPRSGLAGVETQYF
clone_size: -; d_call: TRBD1; j_call: TRBJ1-2; v_call: TRBV20-1; cdr3_nt: TGCAGTGCTAGAAAGGCAACAGGGGGGAGCTATGGCTACACCTTC; cdr3_aa: CSARKATGGSYGYTF
clone_size: many; d_call: TRBD1; j_call: TRBJ2-3; v_call: TRBV7-3; cdr3_nt: TGTGCCAGCAGCTTACAGGGACAGGGGAGGGCAGATACGCAGTATTTT; cdr3_aa: CASSLQGQGRADTQYF
clone_size: many; d_call: TRBD1; j_call: TRBJ2-7; v_call: TRBV3-1; cdr3_nt: TGTGCCAGCAGCCACGGGACAGGGGGCAATGAGCAGTACTTC; cdr3_aa: CASSHGTGGNEQYF
clone_size: -; d_call: -; j_call: TRBJ2-2; v_call: TRBV9; cdr3_nt: TGTGCCAGCAGCGTAGACACACTCACCGGGGAGCTGTTTTTT; cdr3_aa: CASSVDTLTGELFF
clone_size: -; d_call: -; j_call: TRBJ2-1; v_call: TRBV2; cdr3_nt: TGTGCCAGCAGTACCGACAGCTACAATGAGCAGTTCTTC; cdr3_aa: CASSTDSYNEQFF
clone_size: -; d_call: -; j_call: TRBJ1-4; v_call: TRBV3-1; cdr3_nt: TGTGCCAGCAGCCAAGAGGCGGTAATGACGGAAAAACTGTTTTTT; cdr3_aa: CASSQEAVMTEKLFF
clone_size: many; d_call: TRBD2; j_call: TRBJ2-7; v_call: TRBV9; cdr3_nt: TGTGCCAGCAGCGTAGATTACGGGAGGGGCTACGAGCAGTACTTC; cdr3_aa: CASSVDYGRGYEQYF
clone_size: many; d_call: TRBD1; j_call: TRBJ2-3; v_call: TRBV28; cdr3_nt: TGTGCCAGCAGTTTTCAGGGGGCCGGCACAGATACGCAGTATTTT; cdr3_aa: CASSFQGAGTDTQYF
clone_size: -; d_call: -; j_call: TRBJ1-3; v_call: TRBV6-5; cdr3_nt: TGTGCCAGCAGCTCTCATGGAAACACCATATATTTT; cdr3_aa: CASSSHGNTIYF
clone_size: once; d_call: TRBD1; j_call: TRBJ2-5; v_call: TRBV6-1; cdr3_nt: TGTGCCAGCAGCCTAAACGTGGGACAGACCGGCGGGGAGACCCAGTACTTC; cdr3_aa: CASSLNVGQTGGETQYF
clone_size: many; d_call: TRBD1; j_call: TRBJ2-1; v_call: TRBV12-3/TRBV12-4; cdr3_nt: TGTGCCAGCAGCCAGACAGGGGGCGCGTCCTACAATGAGCAGTTCTTC; cdr3_aa: CASSQTGGASYNEQFF
clone_size: many; d_call: TRBD1; j_call: TRBJ2-3; v_call: TRBV18; cdr3_nt: TGTGCCAGCTCACCACCAACAGGGGTCGATACGCAGTATTTT; cdr3_aa: CASSPPTGVDTQYF
clone_size: -; d_call: -; j_call: TRBJ2-5; v_call: TRBV11-2; cdr3_nt: TGTGCCAGCAGCGAGGGTCGGGAGACCCAGTACTTC; cdr3_aa: CASSEGRETQYF
clone_size: -; d_call: -; j_call: TRBJ2-1; v_call: TRBV9; cdr3_nt: TGTGCCAGCAGCGCGGATTCTGGCTACAATGAGCAGTTCTTC; cdr3_aa: CASSADSGYNEQFF
clone_size: -; d_call: -; j_call: TRBJ1-6; v_call: TRBV4-2; cdr3_nt: TGTGCCAGCAGCCAAGAAGTGCGAGGGTCACCCCTCCACTTT; cdr3_aa: CASSQEVRGSPLHF
clone_size: -; d_call: TRBD1; j_call: TRBJ1-6; v_call: TRBV15; cdr3_nt: TGTGCCACCAGCAGAGATCTAAACAGGGGTGGTTCACCCCTCCACTTT; cdr3_aa: CATSRDLNRGGSPLHF
clone_size: many; d_call: -; j_call: TRBJ1-1; v_call: TRBV12-3/TRBV12-4; cdr3_nt: TGTGCCAGCTCTTGGGGGGGGAACACTGAAGCTTTCTTT; cdr3_aa: CASSWGGNTEAFF
clone_size: many; d_call: TRBD2; j_call: TRBJ2-3; v_call: TRBV5-5; cdr3_nt: TGTGCCAGCAGCTTGACCCCGGGACTAGCGGGAGCAGATACGCAGTATTTT; cdr3_aa: CASSLTPGLAGADTQYF
clone_size: many; d_call: -; j_call: TRBJ1-6; v_call: TRBV27; cdr3_nt: TGTGCCAGCAGTCAGGGGTTTAATGGTTCACCCCTCCACTTT; cdr3_aa: CASSQGFNGSPLHF
clone_size: many; d_call: -; j_call: TRBJ1-1; v_call: TRBV6-2/TRBV6-3; cdr3_nt: TGTGCCAGCAGTTCCCCGGACAGCTCCCTGAAAGCTTTCTTT; cdr3_aa: CASSSPDSSLKAFF
clone_size: -; d_call: TRBD1; j_call: TRBJ2-7; v_call: TRBV12-3/TRBV12-4; cdr3_nt: TGTGCCAGCAGTTGGGACAGCTACGAGCAGTACTTC; cdr3_aa: CASSWDSYEQYF
clone_size: many; d_call: TRBD1; j_call: TRBJ2-7; v_call: TRBV4-2; cdr3_nt: TGTGCCAGCAGCATCCGGACAGGAAACTACGAGCAGTACTTC; cdr3_aa: CASSIRTGNYEQYF
clone_size: many; d_call: -; j_call: TRBJ1-6; v_call: TRBV28; cdr3_nt: TGTGCCAGCATTCGGGACCCAGGTTCACCCCTCCACTTT; cdr3_aa: CASIRDPGSPLHF
clone_size: -; d_call: TRBD2; j_call: TRBJ2-2; v_call: TRBV13; cdr3_nt: TGTGCCAGCATCCAGTCACTAGCGGGAGGGACCGGGGAGCTGTTTTTT; cdr3_aa: CASIQSLAGGTGELFF
clone_size: -; d_call: TRBD1; j_call: TRBJ1-3; v_call: TRBV9; cdr3_nt: TGTGCCAGCAGCGCATCGACAGGGTTGAAAAACACCATATATTTT; cdr3_aa: CASSASTGLKNTIYF
clone_size: many; d_call: TRBD1; j_call: TRBJ1-3; v_call: TRBV4-3; cdr3_nt: TGCGCCAGCAGCCAATTACCTCCGGGACAGGGTGTGAGAAACACCATATATTTT; cdr3_aa: CASSQLPPGQGVRNTIYF
clone_size: -; d_call: -; j_call: TRBJ2-3; v_call: TRBV12-3/TRBV12-4; cdr3_nt: TGTGCCAGCAGCAGCGGAGGACGGGCAAGCACAGATACGCAGTATTTT; cdr3_aa: CASSSGGRASTDTQYF
clone_size: many; d_call: -; j_call: TRBJ1-2; v_call: TRBV3-1; cdr3_nt: TGTGCCAGCAGCCAACCAAAGGGGGGCTATGGCTACACCTTC; cdr3_aa: CASSQPKGGYGYTF
clone_size: many; d_call: -; j_call: TRBJ2-1; v_call: TRBV15; cdr3_nt: TGTGCCACCAGCAGGCAGGTAAATGAGCAGTTCTTC; cdr3_aa: CATSRQVNEQFF
clone_size: -; d_call: TRBD2; j_call: TRBJ2-7; v_call: TRBV20-1; cdr3_nt: TGCAGTGCCGGGGTTGGCGGGAGGGCCCTCTTCGAGCAGTACTTC; cdr3_aa: CSAGVGGRALFEQYF
clone_size: many; d_call: -; j_call: TRBJ1-5; v_call: TRBV4-3; cdr3_nt: TGCGCCAGCAGCCAAGAGTGGGGTTTGGGCCAGCCCCAGCATTTT; cdr3_aa: CASSQEWGLGQPQHF
clone_size: many; d_call: -; j_call: TRBJ2-7; v_call: TRBV28; cdr3_nt: TGTGCCAGCAGTGTCCCCGACGGACCCTACGAGCAGTACTTC; cdr3_aa: CASSVPDGPYEQYF
clone_size: many; d_call: TRBD2; j_call: TRBJ2-1; v_call: TRBV9; cdr3_nt: TGTGCCAGCAGCGTAGGTGGTCTAGCGGGAGTGAATGAGCAGTTCTTC; cdr3_aa: CASSVGGLAGVNEQFF
clone_size: -; d_call: -; j_call: TRBJ2-7; v_call: TRBV20-1; cdr3_nt: TGCAGTGCTGCAGCACTCAAATCCTACGAGCAGTACTTC; cdr3_aa: CSAAALKSYEQYF
clone_size: -; d_call: TRBD2; j_call: TRBJ2-7; v_call: TRBV7-6; cdr3_nt: TGTGCCAGCGCAGTAGCGGCTAGCGGGAGTTACGAGCAGTACTTC; cdr3_aa: CASAVAASGSYEQYF
clone_size: -; d_call: -; j_call: TRBJ2-7; v_call: TRBV6-5; cdr3_nt: TGTGCCAGCAGTTACTGGGGTAGATGGGACTACGAGCAGTACTTC; cdr3_aa: CASSYWGRWDYEQYF
clone_size: -; d_call: TRBD2; j_call: TRBJ2-1; v_call: TRBV20-1; cdr3_nt: TGCAGTGCTAGAGTAGCGGGAGGGATCTCCTACAATGAGCAGTTCTTC; cdr3_aa: CSARVAGGISYNEQFF
clone_size: few; d_call: -; j_call: TRBJ2-3; v_call: TRBV7-9; cdr3_nt: TGTGCCAGCAGCTTACTCGGGAGCCCCACAGATACGCAGTATTTT; cdr3_aa: CASSLLGSPTDTQYF
clone_size: -; d_call: TRBD2; j_call: TRBJ2-3; v_call: TRBV5-6; cdr3_nt: TGTGCCAGCAGCGCGTGGACTAGCGGGAGGGCCGATGACACAGATACGCAGTATTTT; cdr3_aa: CASSAWTSGRADDTDTQYF
clone_size: few; d_call: TRBD2; j_call: TRBJ2-1; v_call: TRBV20-1; cdr3_nt: TGCAGTGCTAGAGTAGGGCTAGCGGGACCTTCCTACAATGAGCAGTTCTTC; cdr3_aa: CSARVGLAGPSYNEQFF